A single sample gave rise to the 7 T cell receptor beta chains below, sequenced in a study of identical twins (TCRdb year 2016). The method behind the library was 5' RACE. The sequencing machine was an Illumina HiSeq 2000. TCRdb trimmed the raw reads at Q25, called clones with MiXCR and kept productive beta chains. Rows with one shared CDR3 protein collapse into an entry with the most common genes and DNA. This sample is represented by approximately 210,000 distinct CDR3 sequences; over 5% of them were singletons. The ten largest clones capture roughly 15% of the sample. Separately, the same data were catalogued under a study of T cells expressing NK-cell markers.

The sequencing sample was made of CD8+ T cells sorted from blood. These receptors were obtained from a woman in her late teens or twenties in good health.

This chain links TRBV9 with TRBJ2-7, with D unclear. Germline V gene sequence: CDR1 SGDLS, CDR2 YYNGEE. The length of the CDR3 is 13 residues. V was cut by 3 bases and J by 0 bases, with 7 bases left in between. The CDR3 sequence: CASSARLSYEQYF. DNA of the CDR3: TGTGCCAGCAGCGCCAGACTCTCCTACGAGCAGTACTTC.

The genes are TRBV7-6 and TRBJ2-2, with no clear D. Trimming removed 11 bases at V and 6 bases at J, with 10 bases between. Germline-derived CDR1 and CDR2 are SGHVS and FNYEAQ. The CDR3 extends over 11 amino acids. In nucleotides, the CDR3 is TGTGCCGCAATGCTCGCCGGGGAGCTGTTTTTT. Its translation is CAAMLAGELFF.

The chain carries TRBV4-1 and TRBJ2-7; a possible D gene is TRBD1 (6 bases). Germline assignment: CDR1 MGHRA and CDR2 YSYEKL. There are 15 residues in the CDR3. Trimming cost V 5 bases and J 3 bases, with 17 bases left between them. The CDR3 protein is CASSWDEGHRYEQYF. The DNA for the CDR3 is TGCGCCAGCAGCTGGGACGAGGGACACCGCTACGAGCAGTACTTC.

This clonotype was detected many times. The V gene is TRBV20-1, the J gene TRBJ2-2; D unclear. Germline lookup yields CDR1 DFQATT and CDR2 SNEGSKA (reference sequence). The CDR3 extends over 15 amino acids. V lost 6 bases, J lost 0 bases, and 14 bases lay in between. CDR3 nucleotide sequence: TGCAGTGCGGGTGTACCGTTCGCGAACACCGGGGAGCTGTTTTTT. Translating it yields CSAGVPFANTGELFF.

The table lists this clonotype with a few counts. The J gene is TRBJ2-3, the V gene TRBV11-2, with D possibly TRBD2 on 5 matching bases. V lost 4 bases and J lost 10, with 15 bases in between. Germline CDR1 reads SGHAT; CDR2 reads FQNNGV. This CDR3 contains 13 residues. CDR3 DNA sequence: TGTGCCAGCAGCTCTTCAACTAGTCCGTCGCAGTATTTT. This codes for CASSSSTSPSQYF.

This clonotype was detected a few times. The chain recombines TRBV27 with TRBJ1-2, with D possibly TRBD1 on 6 matching bases. Trimming pared 2 bases from V and 4 bases from J, leaving 17 bases between. Germline lookup yields CDR1 MNHEY and CDR2 SMNVEV (reference sequence). The CDR3 is 16 amino acids. DNA for the CDR3: TGTGCCAGCAGTTTAGCAGAGACAGGAGCTTTCTATGGCTACACCTTC. Translating it yields CASSLAETGAFYGYTF.

The J gene is TRBJ1-1, the V gene TRBV13, with D unclear. Germline assignment: CDR1 PRHDT and CDR2 FYEKMQ (reference sequence). The CDR3 contains 15 residues. Between the trimmed V and J ends, which lost 0 bases and 1 base, there was a span of 9 bases. Here the CDR3 DNA reads TGTGCCAGCAGCTTAGGAGGCGAGGCGAACACTGAAGCTTTCTTT. As protein: CASSLGGEANTEAFF.